A selection of T cell receptor beta chains follows, all from one sample in a study of glioma-infiltrating T cells. Via MiXCR, TCRdb re-called the multiplex PCR reads, giving one row per CDR3 protein. The repertoire holds fewer than 200,000 distinct CDR3 sequences, around 40% seen once, with roughly 5.2% in the top ten. Material: glioma tissue, nonneoplastic brain tissue, or PBMCs (not recorded which). The receptor set was obtained from a human donor with low-grade glioma or glioblastoma, undergoing nonglioma brain surgery, or in good health (not recorded which). The CDR3 runs from the conserved cysteine through the conserved F or W. D genes are given only for firm matches. Rows may omit the clone size; those that give it use once, few, many or a size class.

D	J	size	V	DNA	CDR3
-	TRBJ2-5	-	TRBV7-9	TGTGCCAGCAGCACCCGGACAGCACAAGAGACCCAGTACTTC	CASSTRTAQETQYF
-	TRBJ2-5	-	TRBV11-2	TGTGCCAGCAGCTGGGGGGAGACCGAGTACTTC	CASSWGETEYF
-	TRBJ2-7	-	TRBV28	TGTGCCGGCAGTCCCGGTCGGAAAGGTAACCGAGAGCAGTACTTC	CAGSPGRKGNREQYF
TRBD2	TRBJ2-5	-	TRBV9	TGTGCCAGCAGCGGGGAGGGGCAAGAGGCCCAGTACTTC	CASSGEGQEAQYF
-	TRBJ2-1	many	TRBV7-3	TGTGCCAGCAGTCGGTTTTCCTACAATGAGCAGTTCTTC	CASSRFSYNEQFF
TRBD2	TRBJ2-7	-	TRBV27	TGTGCCAGCAGAGCGTATAGCGGGAGTATGGACGAGCAGTACTTC	CASRAYSGSMDEQYF
-	TRBJ2-7	-	TRBV7-3	TGTGCCAGCAGCTTAGCGGGATCAAGGAACGAGCAGTACTTC	CASSLAGSRNEQYF
-	TRBJ2-1	many	TRBV20-1	TGCAGTGCTAGACTGGAGGGGCTGGGGTACAATGAGCAGTTCTTC	CSARLEGLGYNEQFF
-	TRBJ2-5	many	TRBV2	TGTGCCAACACCCAAAGGTCCCTATCGGAGACCCAGTACTTC	CANTQRSLSETQYF
-	TRBJ1-2	-	TRBV18	TGTGCCAGCACGGACCGCAGCATCTATGGCTACACCTTC	CASTDRSIYGYTF
-	TRBJ2-5	many	TRBV6-1	TGTGCCAGCAAACAGCAAGAGACCCAGTACTTC	CASKQQETQYF
-	TRBJ2-2	-	TRBV7-8	TGTGCCAGCTGGAACACCGGGGAGCTGGTTTTT	CASWNTGELVF
-	TRBJ2-5	-	TRBV5-1	TGCGCCAGCAGCTTAGAAGTCTTGGAGACCCAGTACTTC	CASSLEVLETQYF
-	TRBJ1-6	-	TRBV2	TGTGCCAGCGGTGATGAGGCAGGGGCTAATTCACCCCTCCACTTT	CASGDEAGANSPLHF
TRBD1	TRBJ2-6	-	TRBV7-6	TGTGCCAGCAGCGCCCACGGGACAGTGAGCTCTGGGGCCAACGTCCTGACTTTC	CASSAHGTVSSGANVLTF
-	TRBJ2-1	many	TRBV20-1	TGCAGTGCTAACCCGCGGGACTCATACAATGAGCAGTTCTTC	CSANPRDSYNEQFF
-	TRBJ1-2	few	TRBV5-5	TGTGCCAGCAGCTTGGATGTCACAGCCTTTAACTATGGCTACACCTTC	CASSLDVTAFNYGYTF
TRBD2	TRBJ2-7	-	TRBV2	TGTGCCAGCAGTGTTGGGAGGGCCGGAGCCGAGCAGCACTTC	CASSVGRAGAEQHF
-	TRBJ1-3	once	TRBV27	TGTGCGAGCAGTTTAAAGGGTTGGATAATGAATGTCGGAAAAACCATATATTTT	CASSLKGWIMNVGKTIYF
-	TRBJ1-4	many	TRBV25-1	TGTGCCACCAGAGGCTCCCGGACAGATGAAAAACTGTTTTTT	CATRGSRTDEKLFF